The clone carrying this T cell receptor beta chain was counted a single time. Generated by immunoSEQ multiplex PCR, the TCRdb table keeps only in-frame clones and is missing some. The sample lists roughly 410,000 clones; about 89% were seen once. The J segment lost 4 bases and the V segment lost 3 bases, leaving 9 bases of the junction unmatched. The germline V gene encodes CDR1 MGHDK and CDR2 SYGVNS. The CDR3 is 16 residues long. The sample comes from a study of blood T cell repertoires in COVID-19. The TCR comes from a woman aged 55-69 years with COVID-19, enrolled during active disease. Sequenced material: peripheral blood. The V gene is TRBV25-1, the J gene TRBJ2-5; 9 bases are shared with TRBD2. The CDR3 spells CASSDNLAGPPETQYF. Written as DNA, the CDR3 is TGTGCCAGCAGTGACAACCTAGCGGGGCCCCCAGAGACCCAGTACTTC.